The entry below gives a single T cell receptor (beta chain) sequence along with its context. The data are from a study of shared clonotypes between healthy human individuals. The data were produced by immunoSEQ multiplex PCR, yet TCRdb's version contains in-frame clones alone and is incomplete. The table lists 2 million to 3 million clones, approximately 94% of them singletons. V gave up 6 bases and J gave up 16 bases, with 34 bases separating them. This CDR3 spans 17 amino acids. Germline CDR1 reads MDHEN; CDR2 reads SYDVKM. The TCR was taken from a man aged 18 to 30 in good health. The sample taken for sequencing was naive CD4+ T cells sorted from blood. Subset indicated: CD45RA+ positively selected. The genes are TRBV28 and TRBJ1-5; the D gene is possibly TRBD1 (6 bases). The chain's CDR3 is CASRPNKQAHGGPAGHF. CDR3 DNA: TGTGCCAGCAGACCCAACAAACAGGCACACGGGGGGCCCGCGGGTCATTTT.